Listed here are 12 T cell receptor beta chains from one sample, sequenced in a study. A single record per CDR3 protein comes from TCRdb applying MiXCR to the RT-PCR reads. The table lists hundreds of thousands of distinct CDR3 sequences, 14% of them singletons. Sequencing was done on a sample of memory CD4+ T cells from blood. The receptor source for this set is a female donor in good health, serving as a healthy control.

The rearrangement uses TRBV9 and TRBJ2-2; 8 nucleotides align to TRBD1. Germline trimming cut 4 bases from V and 6 bases from J; bases unmatched to any gene: 5. The V gene's germline CDR1 is SGDLS and CDR2 YYNGEE. The CDR3 totals 14 residues. DNA of the CDR3: TGTGCCAGCAGCAAGAGACAGGGGTCCGGGGAGCTGTTTTTT. Encoded protein: CASSKRQGSGELFF. The entire variable domain, with the rest obtained from reference TRBV9 and TRBJ2-2, is as follows: DSGVTQTPKHLITATGQRVTLRCSPRSGDLSVYWYQQSLDQGLQFLIQYYNGEERAKGNILERFSAQQFPDLHSELNLSSLELGDSALYFCASSKRQGSGELFFGEGSRLTVL.

This clonotype was counted at least ten times. The chain carries TRBV7-2 and TRBJ1-5; no clear D. V was trimmed by 8 bases and J by 6 bases, leaving 14 bases between them. This CDR3 is built from 13 residues. Germline V gene sequence: CDR1 SGHTA, CDR2 FQGNSA. CDR3 residues: CASGLGIGQPQHF. CDR3 nucleotide sequence: TGTGCCAGCGGACTCGGAATAGGTCAGCCCCAGCATTTT.

The rearrangement uses TRBV20-1 and TRBJ2-2; 8 bases are a match to TRBD1. The V segment lost 2 bases and the J segment 4 bases; nucleotides outside the gene matches: 3. The CDR3 covers 14 residues. Germline CDR1 is DFQATT and CDR2 is SNEGSKA (reference sequence). This CDR3 is CSARTDRATGELFF. In DNA, the CDR3 is TGCAGTGCTAGAACGGACAGGGCCACCGGGGAGCTGTTTTTT.

This clonotype was observed many times. The chain employs TRBV12-3 or TRBV12-4 and TRBJ2-5; 7 nucleotides match TRBD1. Trimming removed 4 bases from V and 3 bases from J; junction bases left unmatched: 8. The CDR3 consists of 15 residues. The CDR3 DNA sequence: TGTGCCAGCAGTTCCCGACAGGGTATAAAAGAGACCCAGTACTTC. This codes for CASSSRQGIKETQYF.

The sample holds a few counts of this clonotype. The rearrangement uses TRBV20-1 and TRBJ2-5; D might be TRBD1 or TRBD2, each matching 5 bases. The CDR3 consists of 13 residues. The V end was cut by 8 bases, the J end by 2 bases, with 15 bases between. Germline values: CDR1 DFQATT, CDR2 SNEGSKA (reference sequence). The CDR3 DNA reads as TGCAGTCCAAGAGGGGCAGGACAAGAGACCCAGTACTTC. Its translation is CSPRGAGQETQYF.

The gene calls are TRBV12-3 or TRBV12-4 and TRBJ2-3; 8 nucleotides agree with TRBD2. The ends lost 6 bases at V and 1 base at J; junction bases unmatched: 6. CDR3 length: 15 amino acids. This CDR3 is CASSNSGAGTDTQYF. CDR3 bases: TGTGCCAGCAGCAATAGCGGGGCGGGCACAGATACGCAGTATTTT.

This clonotype appeared many times. V gene TRBV10-3 combines with J gene TRBJ1-6; D is possibly TRBD1 (5 bases). Trimming took 4 bases from V and 5 from J, leaving 12 bases between them. The CDR3 contains 15 residues. In germline, CDR1 is ENHRY, CDR2 SYGVKD. The CDR3 sequence: CAISVRDANNSPLHF. The CDR3 DNA sequence: TGTGCCATCAGTGTCCGGGACGCTAATAATTCACCCCTCCACTTT.

The table lists this clonotype with many counts. This chain links TRBV29-1 with TRBJ2-2; D gene ambiguous. V lost 6 bases and J 1 base, leaving 6 bases between the germline ends. Per the germline V gene, CDR1 is SQVTM and CDR2 is ANQGSEA. There are 12 residues in the CDR3. The CDR3 coding sequence is TGCAGCGTCTGGGTGAACACCGGGGAGCTGTTTTTT. This gives the protein CSVWVNTGELFF.

The chain carries TRBV9 and TRBJ2-1; 7 bases map to TRBD1. The trim removed 0 bases at V and 4 bases at J, leaving 4 bases unmatched. CDR3 size: 15 residues. Germline V lookup: CDR1 SGDLS, CDR2 YYNGEE. The CDR3 DNA follows: TGTGCCAGCAGCGTAGGGGGGACAGTTTACAATGAGCAGTTCTTC. As protein: CASSVGGTVYNEQFF.

In this sample, this clonotype turned up a few times. The rearrangement links TRBV6-1 to TRBJ1-5; D unresolved. Per germline, CDR1 MNHNS and CDR2 SASEGT. With 2 bases removed from V and 7 bases from J, the gap between germline ends came to 9 bases. This CDR3 is built from 13 residues. The CDR3 DNA follows: TGTGCCAGCAGTGAAACCCAGTGGCAGCCCCAGCATTTT. Translation: CASSETQWQPQHF.

As regards this clonotype: It may be a read error: a sequence one base away is much more abundant. This chain connects TRBV20-1 to TRBJ2-7, with a weak D call TRBD2 (5 bases). CDR1 and CDR2 from the germline V gene are DFQATT and SNEGSKA (reference sequence). CDR3 length: 15 amino acids. In nucleotides, the CDR3 is TGCAGTGCCAGCTCTACCGGGAACATGATCTACAAGCAGTACTTC. This codes for CSASSTGNMIYKQYF.

The rearrangement uses TRBV6-5 and TRBJ1-4, with a tentative D call TRBD1 (5 bases). The CDR3 contains 15 residues. V lost 5 bases, J lost 5 bases, and 15 bases lay in between. The V gene's germline CDR1 is MNHEY and CDR2 SVGAGI. CDR3 in DNA: TGTGCCAGCAGTCATCGGGACCCCGGGAATGAAAAACTGTTTTTT. Its translation: CASSHRDPGNEKLFF.